The 21 T cell receptor beta chains given below trace back to one sample, sequenced in a study of identical twins. MiXCR was run by TCRdb on the 5' RACE reads, yielding one entry per CDR3 protein. The table shows just under 550,000 distinct CDR3 sequences, with roughly 15% occurring only once. These data were also reused for a study on yellow fever vaccine responses in identical twins.

Sample: CD4+ T cells sorted from blood. These TCRs come from a woman aged 18-29 years in good health.

This clonotype has more than one count but fewer than ten. The V and J genes are TRBV4-1 and TRBJ1-1; no clear D. Germline values: CDR1 MGHRA, CDR2 YSYEKL. V gave up 1 base and J gave up 3 bases, with 12 bases separating them. This CDR3 contains 15 residues. CDR3: CASSQGLGWDTEAFF. CDR3 DNA: TGCGCCAGCAGCCAAGGATTAGGTTGGGACACTGAAGCTTTCTTT.

This clonotype was observed at least ten times. V is TRBV12-3 or TRBV12-4 and J is TRBJ2-3; TRBD1 aligns across 11 bases. The trim removed 6 bases at V and 0 bases at J, leaving 2 bases unmatched. This CDR3 is built from 15 residues. CDR3 in amino acids: CASRGQGASTDTQYF. The CDR3 DNA follows: TGTGCCAGCAGAGGACAGGGGGCTAGCACAGATACGCAGTATTTT.

The V call is TRBV24-1, the J call TRBJ2-3, with 9 bases lining up with TRBD2. Germline V gene lookup returns CDR1 KGHDR and CDR2 SFDVKD. This CDR3 is 16 amino acids long. Germline trimming cut 0 bases from V and 0 bases from J; bases unmatched to any gene: 0. This CDR3 is CATSDLTSGSTDTQYF. The CDR3 region has the DNA TGTGCCACCAGTGATTTGACTAGCGGGAGCACAGATACGCAGTATTTT.

The table lists this clonotype with a few counts. The gene calls are TRBV7-9 and TRBJ2-1; 9 bases match TRBD2. This CDR3 is built from 12 residues. Germline trimming cut 5 bases from V and 9 bases from J; bases unmatched to any gene: 2. Germline lookup yields CDR1 SEHNR and CDR2 FQNEAQ (reference sequence). This CDR3 is CASSRLAAEQFF. The CDR3 DNA sequence: TGTGCCAGCAGCCGACTAGCGGCTGAGCAGTTCTTC. Filled out from reference TRBV7-9 and TRBJ2-1, the complete variable domain reads DTGVSQNPRHKITKRGQNVTFRCDPISEHNRLYWYRQTLGQGPEFLTYFQNEAQLEKSRLLSDRFSAERPKGSFSTLEIQRTEQGDSAMYLCASSRLAAEQFFGPGTRLTVL.

This clonotype came up a few times. This chain's CDR3 is CASSQVGTSHSYNEQFF. For the CDR3, the DNA is TGTGCCAGCAGCCAAGTAGGGACTAGCCACTCCTACAATGAGCAGTTCTTC. The V gene is TRBV3-1, the J gene TRBJ2-1; 9 bases map to TRBD2. The junction had 4 bases not matched to a gene; V was cut back by 1 base and J by 0 bases. The germline gives CDR1 LGHDT, CDR2 YNNKEL (reference sequence). CDR3 length equals 17 residues.

The rearrangement uses TRBV10-3 and TRBJ2-2, with 10 bases matching TRBD2. Trimming removed 6 bases from V and 6 bases from J; junction bases left unmatched: 7. The CDR3 sequence is 15 residues long. Germline lookup yields CDR1 ENHRY and CDR2 SYGVKD. The CDR3, as DNA: TGTGCCATCAGGTCCGAGCGGGGGGGTCCCGGGGAGCTGTTTTTT. It specifies CAIRSERGGPGELFF.

V usage is TRBV29-1 and J usage is TRBJ2-1, with TRBD2 identical over 12 bases. Germline loops: CDR1 SQVTM, CDR2 ANQGSEA. The CDR3 runs to 14 residues. V shed 7 bases and J 7 bases; nucleotides not matched to a gene: 8. This CDR3 is CSARTSGNKNEQFF. CDR3 DNA: TGCAGCGCCCGGACTAGCGGGAATAAAAATGAGCAGTTCTTC.

This clonotype was detected a few times. J is TRBJ1-2 and V is TRBV12-3 or TRBV12-4, with 8 bases aligning to TRBD1. This CDR3 is built from 15 residues. Trimming at V came to 1 base and at J to 6 bases, leaving 7 bases not matched to a gene. CDR3 nucleotide sequence: TGTGCCAGCAGTTTAGTCGGGCCAGGGGGCGATGGCTACACCTTC. Protein product: CASSLVGPGGDGYTF.

The table lists this clonotype with many counts. The chain has TRBV10-3 and TRBJ2-1; D perhaps matches TRBD1 (6 bases). Germline lookup yields CDR1 ENHRY and CDR2 SYGVKD. The CDR3 is 13 residues long. V was cut by 4 bases and J by 4 bases, with 8 bases left in between. CDR3 amino acids: CAISGTAYNEQFF. CDR3 DNA: TGTGCCATCAGTGGGACAGCATACAATGAGCAGTTCTTC.

The chain is built from TRBV5-6 and TRBJ2-5; D is possibly TRBD1 (7 bases). Germline CDR1 and CDR2: SGHDT and YYEEEE. CDR3 length equals 14 residues. The germline V and J ends were trimmed by 4 bases and 1 base, with 11 bases remaining between them. The CDR3 DNA sequence: TGTGCCAGCAGCGGGGGGACAGCCCAAGAGACCCAGTACTTC. It encodes CASSGGTAQETQYF.

At least ten counts were recorded for this clonotype. J is TRBJ1-6 and V is TRBV5-1; 9 positions agree with TRBD1. Germline V gene data show CDR1 as SGHRS and CDR2 as YFSETQ. Trimming took 4 bases from V and 8 from J; bases not matched to a gene: 4. This CDR3 is built from 14 residues. The CDR3 loop reads CASSAGQGDSPLHF. CDR3 coding DNA: TGCGCCAGCAGCGCGGGACAGGGTGATTCACCCCTCCACTTT.

The rearrangement joins TRBV12-3 or TRBV12-4 to TRBJ2-5; D possibly corresponds to TRBD1 (6 bases). The CDR3 length is 14 residues. V was pared by 6 bases and J by 1 base, with 12 bases between. CDR3 in amino acids: CASSITGPQETQYF. In DNA, the CDR3 is TGTGCCAGCAGCATTACAGGGCCCCAAGAGACCCAGTACTTC.

The rearrangement uses TRBV10-3 and TRBJ2-3; 8 nucleotides line up with TRBD2. The germline V gene encodes CDR1 ENHRY and CDR2 SYGVKD. This CDR3 has 15 amino acids. V was pared by 6 bases and J by 5 bases, with 10 bases of the junction left unmatched. In DNA, the CDR3 is TGTGCCATCAGGGGGGGAGCGGGGGCGAGAGATACGCAGTATTTT. Its protein product is CAIRGGAGARDTQYF.

This clonotype was found a few times. The chain joins TRBV12-3 or TRBV12-4 to TRBJ2-3; 8 positions match TRBD2. The CDR3 extends over 14 amino acids. The trim removed 4 bases at V and 3 bases at J, leaving 3 bases unmatched. For the CDR3, the DNA is TGTGCCAGCAGTTCCCCGGGGGGGACAGATACGCAGTATTTT. Translated, it gives CASSSPGGTDTQYF.

This clonotype was counted at least ten times. The rearrangement joins TRBV6-1 to TRBJ2-1, with a tentative D call TRBD1 (6 bases). Germline values: CDR1 MNHNS, CDR2 SASEGT. The CDR3 has 15 residues. V lost 6 bases, J lost 0 bases, and 12 bases lay in between. The CDR3 nucleotides are TGTGCCAGCAGCACGGGACACCGCTCCTACAATGAGCAGTTCTTC. This sequence encodes CASSTGHRSYNEQFF.

This clonotype came up a few times. The chain combines TRBV5-1 with TRBJ2-2; D is possibly TRBD2 (6 bases). Germline loops: CDR1 SGHRS, CDR2 YFSETQ. The germline V and J ends were trimmed by 1 base and 6 bases, with 13 bases remaining between them. This CDR3 comprises 15 residues. CDR3 residues: CASSLSSLASGELFF. CDR3 bases: TGCGCCAGCAGCTTGTCCTCTCTAGCGTCCGGGGAGCTGTTTTTT.

The V call is TRBV10-3, the J call TRBJ1-4; D perhaps matches TRBD1 (5 bases). V was trimmed by 7 bases and J by 8 bases, leaving 17 bases between them. Germline lookup yields CDR1 ENHRY and CDR2 SYGVKD. The CDR3 is 14 amino acids. The CDR3 region is CAINPGRPAEKLFF. DNA of the CDR3: TGTGCCATCAATCCGGGACGGCCAGCGGAAAAACTGTTTTTT.

V is TRBV15 and J is TRBJ2-3; 8 bases match TRBD2. Trimming cost V 1 base and J 2 bases; bases outside gene matches: 8. Per germline, CDR1 LNHNV and CDR2 YYDKDF (reference sequence). The CDR3 totals 17 residues. DNA for the CDR3: TGTGCCACCAGCAGAGTATTAGCGGGGACTGACACAGATACGCAGTATTTT. Translated: CATSRVLAGTDTDTQYF. Combining the CDR3 with reference TRBV15 and TRBJ2-3 gives the whole variable domain DAMVIQNPRYQVTQFGKPVTLSCSQTLNHNVMYWYQQKSSQAPKLLFHYYDKDFNNEADTPDNFQSRRPNTSFCFLDIRSPGLGDTAMYLCATSRVLAGTDTDTQYFGPGTRLTVL.

The genes are TRBV6-1 and TRBJ1-5, with D possibly matching TRBD1 (6 bases). This CDR3 is built from 14 residues. Germline CDR1 reads MNHNS; CDR2 reads SASEGT. V was trimmed by 7 bases and J by 4 bases, leaving 14 bases between them. CDR3 in amino acids: CASKIGRGNQPQHF. For the CDR3, the DNA is TGTGCCAGCAAGATAGGCAGGGGTAATCAGCCCCAGCATTTT.

The chain has TRBV4-1 and TRBJ2-5, with 10 nucleotides matching TRBD2. V trimming: 3 bases; J trimming: 3 bases; junction bases outside the gene matches: 7. The germline V gene encodes CDR1 MGHRA and CDR2 YSYEKL. The CDR3 loop spans 16 amino acids. The CDR3: CASSHTGTSVKETQYF. The CDR3, as DNA: TGCGCCAGCAGCCACACCGGGACTAGCGTAAAAGAGACCCAGTACTTC.

The sample holds many counts of this clonotype. The chain joins TRBV12-3 or TRBV12-4 to TRBJ1-2, with D maybe TRBD1 (6 bases). Trimming removed 1 base from V and 3 bases from J, with 12 bases in between. The CDR3 is made up of 15 amino acids. CDR3 nucleotides: TGTGCCAGCAGTTTAGGGGGGGCGCCGTACTATGGCTACACCTTC. It is translated as CASSLGGAPYYGYTF.